The 24 T cell receptor beta chains reported below all come from one sample, sequenced in a study of blood T cell repertoires in COVID-19. The assay was immunoSEQ multiplex PCR, and TCRdb's table has in-frame clones only and misses some. Of roughly 500,000 clones listed, around 89% are singletons. Sequencing input: PBMCs or T cells enriched from blood (not recorded which). Receptors were obtained from a woman in her thirties or forties who had recovered from COVID-19.

The V and J genes are TRBV29-1 and TRBJ1-1; the D is unclear. The CDR3 sequence is 14 residues long. V lost 4 bases, J lost 5 bases, and 17 bases lay in between. Germline V lookup: CDR1 SQVTM, CDR2 ANQGSEA. This CDR3 reads CSVVRREGTTEAFF. The CDR3 bases are TGCAGCGTTGTTCGGAGGGAGGGTACAACTGAAGCTTTCTTT.

This chain links TRBV18 with TRBJ1-2; D is unresolved. The V end was cut by 0 bases, the J end by 4 bases, with 6 bases between. The CDR3 consists of 13 residues. Germline-derived CDR1 and CDR2 are KGHSH and LQKENI. DNA of the CDR3: TGTGCCAGCTCACCACCAGGAGTCTATGGCTACACCTTC. Its protein is CASSPPGVYGYTF.

The chain carries TRBV5-1 and TRBJ1-6, with 8 nucleotides matching TRBD1. Unmatched junction bases numbered 4, after V lost 0 bases and J lost 14 bases. Germline CDR1 reads SGHRS; CDR2 reads YFSETQ. This CDR3 region has 13 residues. The CDR3 DNA follows: TGCGCCAGCAGCTTGGAAGCGGGACAGGCCCTCCACTTT. Amino acids: CASSLEAGQALHF.

V gene TRBV7-9 combines with J gene TRBJ1-2; 7 bases align to TRBD1. The CDR3 extends over 13 amino acids. Germline V gives CDR1 SEHNR, CDR2 FQNEAQ (reference sequence). Unmatched junction bases numbered 4, after V lost 5 bases and J lost 4 bases. This CDR3 reads CASSPDRIYGYTF. The CDR3 DNA follows: TGTGCCAGCAGCCCGGACAGGATCTATGGCTACACCTTC.

CDR3 loop: CASAQGQVVNQPQHF. The CDR3 DNA follows: TGTGCCAGCGCACAGGGGCAAGTGGTCAATCAGCCCCAGCATTTT. The chain is built from TRBV7-9 and TRBJ1-5; 7 positions match TRBD1. The CDR3 has 15 residues. The V segment lost 8 bases and the J segment 3 bases; nucleotides outside the gene matches: 10. Per the germline V gene, CDR1 is SEHNR and CDR2 is FQNEAQ (reference sequence).

This clone showed up just once. The V gene is TRBV11-2, the J gene TRBJ1-2; unclear D gene. V was shortened by 3 bases and J by 7 bases, with 12 bases between the two germline ends. The CDR3 contains 13 residues. Germline V gene data show CDR1 as SGHAT and CDR2 as FQNNGV. The DNA for the CDR3 is TGTGCCAGCAGCTTCACAAGGGAGAGTGGCTACACCTTC. Its protein product is CASSFTRESGYTF. Full variable domain (missing parts from reference TRBV11-2 and TRBJ1-2): EAGVAQSPRYKIIEKRQSVAFWCNPISGHATLYWYQQILGQGPKLLIQFQNNGVVDDSQLPKDRFSAERLKGVDSTLKIQPAKLEDSAVYLCASSFTRESGYTFGSGTRLTVV.

This rearrangement joins TRBV10-2 to TRBJ1-5, with a possible D match to TRBD1 (5 bases). The germline gives CDR1 WSHSY, CDR2 SAAADI. The CDR3 totals 13 residues. V lost 4 bases, J lost 5 bases, and 9 bases lay in between. DNA of the CDR3: TGCGCCAGCAGTGTGGAGGGGCATCAGCCCCAGCATTTT. Protein: CASSVEGHQPQHF.

The V and J genes are TRBV28 and TRBJ1-2; D call uncertain. Per the germline V gene, CDR1 is MDHEN and CDR2 is SYDVKM. Trimming pared 8 bases from V and 2 bases from J, leaving 21 bases between. This CDR3 is 16 amino acids long. The DNA of the CDR3 is TGTGCCAGCTTACCTTACAACGGGAAAGTAAACTATGGCTACACCTTC. This encodes CASLPYNGKVNYGYTF.

The chain couples TRBV7-8 to TRBJ1-5, with unresolved D. There are 14 residues in the CDR3. CDR1 and CDR2 from the germline V gene are SGHVS and FQNEAQ. Trimming took off 2 bases at V and 4 bases at J, with 9 bases between the two ends. The chain's CDR3 is CASSLFGGNQPQHF. The CDR3 DNA reads as TGTGCCAGCAGCTTATTTGGAGGAAATCAGCCCCAGCATTTT.

There are a few counts of this clone. The genes are TRBV7-6 and TRBJ1-1, with TRBD1 identical over 7 bases. Trimming cost V 5 bases and J 0 bases; bases outside gene matches: 12. Germline V gene data show CDR1 as SGHVS and CDR2 as FNYEAQ. This CDR3 spans 17 amino acids. The CDR3 is CASSLSAGQEMNTEAFF. In nucleotides, the CDR3 is TGTGCCAGCAGCCTTAGTGCCGGACAGGAGATGAACACTGAAGCTTTCTTT. The full variable domain, with the rest looked up from reference TRBV7-6 and TRBJ1-1, is GAGVSQSPRYKVTKRGQDVALRCDPISGHVSLYWYRQALGQGPEFLTYFNYEAQQDKSGLPNDRFSAERPEGSISTLTIQRTEQRDSAMYRCASSLSAGQEMNTEAFFGQGTRLTVV.

This rearrangement joins TRBV7-8 to TRBJ2-1; 12 bases are a match to TRBD2. The V gene end was trimmed by 3 bases and the J gene end by 9 bases; junction bases not matched to a gene: 9. This CDR3 spans 16 amino acids. Germline V lookup: CDR1 SGHVS, CDR2 FQNEAQ. The CDR3 DNA reads as TGTGCCAGCAGCTTTGGACTAGCGGGAAGTGCAGCTGAGCAGTTCTTC. Protein sequence: CASSFGLAGSAAEQFF.

The J gene is TRBJ1-5, the V gene TRBV27; a possible D gene is TRBD1 (6 bases). Trimming took 7 bases from V and 5 from J, leaving 15 bases between them. CDR3 length: 14 amino acids. Looked up from germline, CDR1 is MNHEY and CDR2 is SMNVEV (reference sequence). The CDR3 DNA follows: TGTGCCAGCAACGATCAGGGGTCACATCAGCCCCAGCATTTT. It yields the protein CASNDQGSHQPQHF.

The V call is TRBV7-2, the J call TRBJ1-6, with D tentatively TRBD1 (5 bases). Between the trimmed V and J ends, which lost 0 bases and 7 bases, there was a span of 13 bases. The CDR3 is 16 residues long. Germline V CDR1 and CDR2: SGHTA, FQGNSA. Here the CDR3 DNA reads TGTGCCAGCAGCTTAGCGAGCCCTGGGGGGAATTCACCCCTCCACTTT. As protein: CASSLASPGGNSPLHF.

The V and J genes are TRBV9 and TRBJ1-1; 7 nucleotides agree with TRBD1. The CDR3 loop spans 17 amino acids. Germline V gene lookup returns CDR1 SGDLS and CDR2 YYNGEE. V lost 3 bases to trimming and J lost 4 bases; unmatched junction nucleotides: 15. DNA for the CDR3: TGTGCCAGCAGCGCTGGAACGGCAGGGGGTTCGGTCACTGAAGCTTTCTTT. Translating it yields CASSAGTAGGSVTEAFF.

The chain uses TRBV19 and TRBJ1-5; D is uncertain. The CDR3 runs 12 residues. Germline V CDR1 and CDR2: LNHDA, SQIVND (reference sequence). V was cut by 5 bases and J by 7 bases, with 9 bases left in between. CDR3 sequence: CASSRGWQPQHF. The CDR3 DNA follows: TGTGCCAGTAGTCGAGGGTGGCAGCCCCAGCATTTT.

In the case of this clone: This sample includes further DNA sequences coding for the same CDR3. The chain employs TRBV27 and TRBJ2-3; D unresolved. This CDR3 contains 11 residues. Deletions cut 2 bases from V and 6 bases from J, with 3 bases between. Germline-derived CDR1 and CDR2 are MNHEY and SMNVEV (reference sequence). The CDR3 nucleotides read TGTGCCAGCAGTTTACGGGATACGCAGTATTTT. This sequence encodes CASSLRDTQYF.

This chain links TRBV6-2 or TRBV6-3 with TRBJ2-1; 8 positions match TRBD2. The CDR3 totals 15 residues. J lost 7 bases, V lost 7 bases, and 12 bases had no gene match. Germline V lookup: CDR1 MNHEY, CDR2 SVGEGT. This chain's CDR3 is CASNPGGGAGNEQFF. Here the CDR3 DNA reads TGTGCCAGCAACCCGGGGGGGGGCGCAGGAAATGAGCAGTTCTTC.

The genes are TRBV7-2 and TRBJ1-5; D is uncertain. Germline V gene lookup returns CDR1 SGHTA and CDR2 FQGNSA. The CDR3 sequence is 15 residues long. Trimming took off 1 base at V and 0 bases at J, with 7 bases between the two ends. This CDR3 is CASSLDGISNQPQHF. The DNA for the CDR3 is TGTGCCAGCAGCTTAGACGGGATTAGCAATCAGCCCCAGCATTTT.

This chain joins TRBV6-6 and TRBJ1-5; 8 nucleotides align to TRBD1. V shed 6 bases, J shed 1 base, and the junction held 2 bases outside the gene matches. Germline-derived CDR1 and CDR2 are MNHNY and SVGAGI (reference sequence). The CDR3 totals 14 residues. CDR3 in DNA: TGTGCCAGCAGCGACAGGGGAAGCAATCAGCCCCAGCATTTT. Translating gives CASSDRGSNQPQHF.

The chain employs TRBV19 and TRBJ2-7; TRBD2 matches at 9 bases. V lost 0 bases to trimming and J lost 5 bases; unmatched junction nucleotides: 8. The germline V gene has CDR1 LNHDA and CDR2 SQIVND (reference sequence). There are 16 residues in the CDR3. The CDR3 nucleotides are TGTGCCAGTAGTATAGATCAGTCTAGCGGGACACACGAGCAGTACTTC. Translation gives CASSIDQSSGTHEQYF.

The V call is TRBV4-3, the J call TRBJ1-3, with D maybe TRBD1 (5 bases). Germline CDR1 reads LGHNA; CDR2 reads YSLEER. The CDR3 length is 17 residues. V was pared by 1 base and J by 0 bases, with 13 bases between. The CDR3, as DNA: TGCGCCAGCAGCCAAGTAGGAAGGACACTCTCTGGAAACACCATATATTTT. Protein: CASSQVGRTLSGNTIYF.

This rearrangement joins TRBV24-1 to TRBJ1-5, with D uncertain. The CDR3 spans 17 residues. From germline, CDR1 is KGHDR and CDR2 SFDVKD. The ends were cut back, 2 bases at V and 0 bases at J, with 13 bases in the middle. The CDR3 loop is CATSDSAAEGSNQPQHF. The CDR3 DNA reads as TGTGCCACCAGTGATTCGGCCGCCGAGGGTAGCAATCAGCCCCAGCATTTT.

This chain uses TRBV6-5 with TRBJ2-2, with 7 positions matching TRBD1. The CDR3 consists of 13 residues. CDR1 and CDR2 from the germline V gene are MNHEY and SVGAGI. J was trimmed by 6 bases and V by 6 bases; bases with no gene match: 4. CDR3 in amino acids: CASSGQEAGELFF. CDR3 in DNA: TGTGCCAGCAGCGGACAGGAGGCCGGGGAGCTGTTTTTT.

DNA for the CDR3: TGTGCCAGCAGCTCGCCGGGACAGGGGCTTGGCTACACCTTC. Encoded protein: CASSSPGQGLGYTF. This chain connects TRBV5-4 to TRBJ1-2; TRBD1 matches 10 bases. The CDR3 loop spans 14 amino acids. Per the germline V gene, CDR1 is SGHNT and CDR2 is YYREEE (reference sequence). The trim removed 3 bases at V and 7 bases at J, leaving 6 bases unmatched.